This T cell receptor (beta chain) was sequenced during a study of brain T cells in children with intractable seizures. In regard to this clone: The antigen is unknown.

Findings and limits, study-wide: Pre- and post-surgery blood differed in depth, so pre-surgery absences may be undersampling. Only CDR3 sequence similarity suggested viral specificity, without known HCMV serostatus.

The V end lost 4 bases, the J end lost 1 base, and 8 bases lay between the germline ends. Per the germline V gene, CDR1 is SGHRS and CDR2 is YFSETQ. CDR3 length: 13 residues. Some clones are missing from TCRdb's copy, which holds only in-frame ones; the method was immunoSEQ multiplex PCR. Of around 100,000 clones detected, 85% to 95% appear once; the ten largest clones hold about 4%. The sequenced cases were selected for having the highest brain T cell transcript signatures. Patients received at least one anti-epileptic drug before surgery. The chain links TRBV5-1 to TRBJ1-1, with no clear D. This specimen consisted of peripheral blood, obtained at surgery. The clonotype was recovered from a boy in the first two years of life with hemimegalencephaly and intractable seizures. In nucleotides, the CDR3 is TGCGCCAGCAGCCTCGGGTCGAACACTGAAGCTTTCTTT. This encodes CASSLGSNTEAFF.